This TCR beta chain was captured in a study of control samples from healthy donors and cancer patients (dated by TCRdb to about 2020). The CDR3, cysteine through phenylalanine, is 14 amino acids long. Here the CDR3 DNA is all that survives: 42 bases in frame from base 1. The germline V gene (reference sequence) yields DFQATT for CDR1 and SNEGSKA for CDR2. V is trimmed back by 3 bases and J by 6 bases, and the junction contains 5 bases that no gene match accounts for. About this clone: There is no known antigen for this receptor. Within one base of it there is no much larger clone, and no base qualities were kept.

The library relied on the immunoSEQ multiplex PCR assay. TCRdb retrieved this table from immuneACCESS and kept in-frame rearrangements only. Not all clones are present; in checked studies, unresolved V genes account for under half, and no reason is known for the remainder. Here the sample has around 140,000 clones; 80% to 95% occur a single time. Of the sample, under 3% is held by the ten largest clones. This clonotype was obtained from a man aged 40-49 years in good health. The sequence links TRBV20-1 to TRBJ1-6; 7 nucleotides in the junction match TRBD1. The sequenced sample consisted of blood. In nucleotide form, the sequence is TGCAGTGCTAGTCCTGGGACAGCTAATTCACCCCTCCACTTT. Translation gives CSASPGTANSPLHF.